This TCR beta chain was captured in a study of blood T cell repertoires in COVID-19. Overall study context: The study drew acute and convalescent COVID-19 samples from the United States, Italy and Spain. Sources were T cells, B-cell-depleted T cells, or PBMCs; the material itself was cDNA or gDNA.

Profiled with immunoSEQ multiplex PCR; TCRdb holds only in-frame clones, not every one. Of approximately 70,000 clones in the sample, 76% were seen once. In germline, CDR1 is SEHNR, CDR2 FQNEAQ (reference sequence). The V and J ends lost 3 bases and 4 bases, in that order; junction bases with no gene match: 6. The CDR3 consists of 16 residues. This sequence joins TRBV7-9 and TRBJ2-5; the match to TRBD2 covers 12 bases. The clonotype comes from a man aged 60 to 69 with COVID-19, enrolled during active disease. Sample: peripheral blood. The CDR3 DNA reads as TGTGCCAGCAGCTTTCAACCGGGACTAGCGGGAGAGACCCAGTACTTC. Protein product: CASSFQPGLAGETQYF.